This is a list of T cell receptor beta chains from one sample in a study of T cells after yellow fever vaccination. Via MiXCR, TCRdb re-called the 5' RACE reads, giving one row per CDR3 protein. Among about 210,000 distinct CDR3 sequences listed, around 3.1% were seen once. The sequencing used CD4+ T cells sorted from PBMCs, collected 10 days after the yellow fever booster vaccination. The receptor source for this set is a man younger than 35 who received the YFV17D yellow fever vaccine. The conserved cysteine and the conserved F or W are not part of the CDR3 here. Fields, in order: V gene, CDR3 protein.

TRBV7-2	ASSPSVAGVGETQY
TRBV20-1	SAEREGEKLF
TRBV3-1	ASSQVLSSYEQY
TRBV9	ASSVGQGTSGGAGTQY
TRBV30	AWGEGTSGLETQY
TRBV20-1	SARVDGANSPLH
TRBV5-1	ASSPGYRDRDSGANVLT
TRBV4-3	ASSQARYNEQF
TRBV6-2/TRBV6-3	ASSTGRTDTQY
TRBV5-1	ASSLTGNSQYGYT